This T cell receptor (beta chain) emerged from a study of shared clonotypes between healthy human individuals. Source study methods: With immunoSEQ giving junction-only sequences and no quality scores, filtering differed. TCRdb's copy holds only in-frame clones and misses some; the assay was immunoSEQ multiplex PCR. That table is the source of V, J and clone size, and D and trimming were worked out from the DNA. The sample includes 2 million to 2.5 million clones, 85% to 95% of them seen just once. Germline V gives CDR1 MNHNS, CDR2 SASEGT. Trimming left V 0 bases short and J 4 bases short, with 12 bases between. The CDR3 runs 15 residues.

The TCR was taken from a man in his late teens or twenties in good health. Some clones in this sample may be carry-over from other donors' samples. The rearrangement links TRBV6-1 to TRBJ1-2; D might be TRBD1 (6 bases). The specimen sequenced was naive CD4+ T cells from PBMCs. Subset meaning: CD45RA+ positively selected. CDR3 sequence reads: CASSEAGGRSYGYTF. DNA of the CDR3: TGTGCCAGCAGTGAAGCCGGGGGCAGATCCTATGGCTACACCTTC.